This entry is about one TCR beta chain. This clone was seen just once. What this receptor recognizes is not known. Nothing much larger sits one base from this clone, and base qualities are not available. These data originate in a study of blood T cell repertoires in COVID-19 (dated by TCRdb to 2020 to 2021). About the full investigation: Samples covering the acute and convalescent phases of COVID-19 were provided by collaborators in the United States, Italy and Spain. The prospective study material was composed of cDNA or gDNA derived from T cells, B-cell-depleted T cells, or PBMCs. The dataset comprised deeply sampled blood TCRbeta repertoires from subjects exposed to, actively infected with, or recovered from COVID-19. The repertoires were made available in a free public database intended to serve as a resource for research on the immune response to SARS-CoV-2. Samples were obtained from the ongoing ImmuneRACE study (first 160 participants) and from some 1,200 subjects provided by 6 global collaborators. The sample metadata nearly always contained a de-identified subject ID, COVID-19 status, age in years and sex. Where HLA class I and class II types were available, the types were taken from metadata supplied by the sample provider, not from assay-based typing.

Findings and caveats that apply to the study as a whole: The amount of clinical and demographic metadata varied by source and participant and was provided uncurated.

The CDR3 starts with the cysteine, ends with the phenylalanine, and has 18 residues. Solely the CDR3 DNA is kept, with 54 bases framed from the first base. The germline V gene gives CDR1 as LGHNA and CDR2 as YSLEER. Here V drops 4 bases and J drops 4 bases, and the junction holds 14 bases not matched to any gene. TCRbeta CDR3 regions were amplified from genomic DNA by means of the immunoSEQ Assay, a bias-controlled multiplex PCR. Per the authors' processing: The number of nucleated cells in each sample was estimated from the amplification of reference gene primers within the assay. To quantify the absolute abundance of each unique TCRbeta CDR3 rearrangement, sequence reads were collapsed and filtered. For each sample, productive Simpson clonality was calculated by taking the square root of Simpson's diversity index across productive rearrangements. TCRdb mirrors the immuneACCESS table, restricted to in-frame sequences. Some clones are absent from its copies; in checked studies, under half trace to an unresolved V gene, and the reason for the others is unknown. D and trimming come from the DNA, and the V and J calls and clone size come from that table. The sample table records 170,000 or so clones; about 87% of these occur just once. The top ten clones comprise approximately 0.93% of the sample.

Another Seattle source contributed samples from volunteer blood donors who had recovered from COVID-19. The collaborating institutions used their own protocols to collect whole blood in K2EDTA tubes. For TCRbeta analysis, collaborator samples were shipped as frozen whole blood, as isolated PBMCs, or as DNA extracted from either sample type. The sample was peripheral blood. This sequence uses TRBV4-3 and TRBJ2-2, with 8 central nucleotides matching TRBD2. The receptor was isolated from a woman aged 18 to 35 who had recovered from COVID-19. The CDR3 in this case is CASSPSLNSGVGTGELFF. The nucleotide sequence is TGCGCCAGCAGCCCCAGTTTGAATAGCGGGGTAGGCACCGGGGAGCTGTTTTTT.